The 21 T cell receptor beta chains below were found in one sample sequenced in a study of shared clonotypes between healthy human individuals. Produced via immunoSEQ multiplex PCR; TCRdb's table is partial and in-frame only. The sample shows approximately 980,000 clones, 70% to 85% of them seen only once. The sample consisted of memory CD4+ T cells sorted from blood. Subset described: CD45RA-negative fraction. The receptors come from a man in his late teens or twenties in good health.

The CDR3 protein is CSVERGGGQETQYF. CDR3 DNA: TGCAGCGTTGAAAGGGGAGGGGGGCAAGAGACCCAGTACTTC. This chain connects TRBV29-1 to TRBJ2-5, with TRBD2 as a possible D gene (7 bases). This CDR3 has 14 residues. V dropped 2 bases and J dropped 2 bases, with 12 bases sitting between them. The germline gives CDR1 SQVTM, CDR2 ANQGSEA.

V is TRBV9 and J is TRBJ1-5; D remains ambiguous. CDR3 size: 13 residues. Trimming cost V 3 bases and J 9 bases, with 13 bases left between them. Germline assignment: CDR1 SGDLS and CDR2 YYNGEE. The CDR3: CASSALTTGPQHF. CDR3 coding DNA: TGTGCCAGCAGCGCCCTGACGACCGGGCCCCAGCATTTT.

The DNA of the CDR3 is TGCGCCAGCAGCTTGGTAGAGACAGGGCTAACCGGGGAGCTGTTTTTT. Encoded protein: CASSLVETGLTGELFF. The chain has TRBV5-1 and TRBJ2-2; 7 bases are a match to TRBD1. J was trimmed by 5 bases and V by 0 bases; bases with no gene match: 7. CDR3 length: 16 residues. From germline, CDR1 is SGHRS and CDR2 YFSETQ.

The CDR3 nucleotides read TGTGCCTCGGGACAGGGGGTCGGTGAGCAGTTCTTC. Its translation: CASGQGVGEQFF. The chain carries TRBV25-1 and TRBJ2-1, with 11 bases aligning to TRBD1. CDR3 length: 12 amino acids. V shed 11 bases and J 9 bases; nucleotides not matched to a gene: 6. CDR1 and CDR2 from the germline V gene are MGHDK and SYGVNS.

A few counts support this clone. The J gene is TRBJ2-5, the V gene TRBV18; D might be TRBD1 (6 bases). The CDR3 is 15 amino acids. With 8 bases removed from V and 2 bases from J, the gap between germline ends came to 18 bases. Germline loops: CDR1 KGHSH, CDR2 LQKENI. This CDR3 is CASKPAGVLQETQYF. The CDR3 DNA follows: TGTGCCAGCAAGCCGGCAGGGGTTTTACAAGAGACCCAGTACTTC.

CDR3 amino acids: CASRITGENSPLHF. For the CDR3, the DNA is TGTGCCAGCAGAATTACAGGGGAGAATTCACCCCTCCACTTT. The chain couples TRBV2 to TRBJ1-6, with TRBD1 matching 7 bases. The CDR3 has 14 amino acids. Germline V lookup: CDR1 SNHLY, CDR2 FYNNEI. V was pared by 6 bases and J by 7 bases, with 6 bases of the junction left unmatched.

A few counts support this clone. The rearrangement joins TRBV11-2 to TRBJ2-1; 13 bases align to TRBD2. There are 15 residues in the CDR3. V lost 3 bases and J lost 8; bases outside the gene matches: 4. Germline V lookup: CDR1 SGHAT, CDR2 FQNNGV. The chain's CDR3 is CASSFGLAGDDEQFF. As DNA, the CDR3 is TGTGCCAGCAGCTTCGGACTAGCGGGGGATGATGAGCAGTTCTTC.

This sequence joins TRBV5-4 and TRBJ2-1, with 12 bases aligning to TRBD2. The V gene's germline CDR1 is SGHNT and CDR2 YYREEE (reference sequence). This CDR3 contains 14 residues. With V trimmed by 4 bases and J by 9 bases, 5 bases remained unmatched. CDR3 sequence: CASSPGLAGGEQFF. As DNA, the CDR3 is TGTGCCAGCAGCCCGGGACTAGCGGGTGGTGAGCAGTTCTTC. The full variable domain, completed using reference TRBV5-4 and TRBJ2-1, is ETGVTQSPTHLIKTRGQQVTLRCSSQSGHNTVSWYQQALGQGPQFIFQYYREEENGRGNFPPRFSGLQFPNYSSELNVNALELDDSALYLCASSPGLAGGEQFFGPGTRLTVL.

This clone was detected once. This chain connects TRBV2 to TRBJ1-6, with 8 bases identical to TRBD1. Germline V CDR1 and CDR2: SNHLY, FYNNEI. The CDR3 totals 15 residues. The trim removed 8 bases at V and 7 bases at J, leaving 10 bases unmatched. The CDR3 sequence: CASGPGTGQNSPLHF. CDR3 sequence (DNA): TGTGCCAGCGGTCCCGGGACAGGTCAGAATTCACCCCTCCACTTT. Full variable domain (outside the CDR3, taken from reference TRBV2 and TRBJ1-6): EPEVTQTPSHQVTQMGQEVILRCVPISNHLYFYWYRQILGQKVEFLVSFYNNEISEKSEIFDDQFSVERPDGSNFTLKIRSTKLEDSAMYFCASGPGTGQNSPLHFGNGTRLTVT.

This clone was recorded once. This sequence joins TRBV18 and TRBJ1-2; TRBD1 aligns across 10 bases. The CDR3 is made up of 16 amino acids. J gave up 8 bases and V 3 bases, and 12 bases lay outside the gene matches. Germline CDR1 reads KGHSH; CDR2 reads LQKENI. In nucleotides, the CDR3 is TGTGCCAGCTCACCTGCCAGAGGGACAGGGGTTGACGGCTACACCTTC. Translated, it gives CASSPARGTGVDGYTF. Full variable domain (outside the CDR3, taken from reference TRBV18 and TRBJ1-2): NAGVMQNPRHLVRRRGQEARLRCSPMKGHSHVYWYRQLPEEGLKFMVYLQKENIIDESGMPKERFSAEFPKEGPSILRIQQVVRGDSAAYFCASSPARGTGVDGYTFGSGTRLTVV.

The rearrangement joins TRBV7-2 to TRBJ2-1; D may be TRBD2 (6 bases). Germline V lookup: CDR1 SGHTA, CDR2 FQGNSA. The CDR3 extends over 15 amino acids. Trimming took 1 base from V and 6 from J, leaving 13 bases between them. This chain's CDR3 is CASSLVGGQFNEQFF. The CDR3 region has the DNA TGTGCCAGCAGCTTAGTGGGGGGTCAATTCAATGAGCAGTTCTTC.

This chain joins TRBV5-4 and TRBJ1-2, with D uncertain. Trimming shortened V by 0 bases and J by 4 bases, and 7 bases separated the two germline ends. In germline, CDR1 is SGHNT, CDR2 YYREEE (reference sequence). CDR3 length equals 13 residues. In DNA, the CDR3 is TGTGCCAGCAGCTTGGACGGGGTCTATGGCTACACCTTC. It yields the protein CASSLDGVYGYTF.

V is TRBV7-2 and J is TRBJ2-3, with D possibly being TRBD1 (5 bases). Trimming removed 4 bases at V and 2 bases at J, with 13 bases between. Germline loops: CDR1 SGHTA, CDR2 FQGNSA. CDR3 size: 15 residues. The CDR3 DNA reads as TGTGCCAGCAGCTCAGCAGGGTCTGTCACAGATACGCAGTATTTT. It translates to CASSSAGSVTDTQYF.

This clone was recorded only once. The chain is built from TRBV9 and TRBJ2-1; no clear D gene. The CDR3 loop spans 16 amino acids. Trimming shortened V by 1 base and J by 2 bases, and 13 bases separated the two germline ends. Per the germline V gene, CDR1 is SGDLS and CDR2 is YYNGEE. The CDR3 reads CASSVSMGRAYNEQFF. CDR3 DNA: TGTGCCAGCAGCGTATCAATGGGCCGGGCCTACAATGAGCAGTTCTTC. The variable domain in full, completed from reference TRBV9 and TRBJ2-1, reads DSGVTQTPKHLITATGQRVTLRCSPRSGDLSVYWYQQSLDQGLQFLIQYYNGEERAKGNILERFSAQQFPDLHSELNLSSLELGDSALYFCASSVSMGRAYNEQFFGPGTRLTVL.

A word on this clone: The same CDR3 also results from other DNA sequences found in this sample. The chain is built from TRBV5-1 and TRBJ2-5, with a weak D call TRBD1 (7 bases). Trimming left V 2 bases short and J 1 base short, with 12 bases between. Germline V gives CDR1 SGHRS, CDR2 YFSETQ. CDR3 length: 15 residues. The chain's CDR3 is CASSLRRGVQETQYF. CDR3 bases: TGCGCCAGCAGCTTACGCAGGGGGGTCCAAGAGACCCAGTACTTC.

This clone showed up many times. The CDR3 here is CASSQAQDRYGYTF. In DNA form, the CDR3 reads TGCGCCAGCAGCCAAGCCCAGGACAGATATGGCTACACCTTC. The J gene is TRBJ1-2, the V gene TRBV4-1; D perhaps matches TRBD1 (6 bases). Germline loops: CDR1 MGHRA, CDR2 YSYEKL. The CDR3 runs to 14 residues. The V end was cut by 1 base, the J end by 5 bases, with 11 bases between.

The chain joins TRBV4-1 to TRBJ2-4; D is perhaps TRBD2 (5 bases). The germline V and J ends were trimmed by 6 bases and 1 base, with 13 bases remaining between them. CDR1 and CDR2 from the germline V gene are MGHRA and YSYEKL. The CDR3 has 15 amino acids. DNA of the CDR3: TGCGCCAGCAGTTTCCTCGGGGTGGCCAAAAACATTCAGTACTTC. It yields the protein CASSFLGVAKNIQYF.

In this sample, this clone turned up once. This chain connects TRBV7-8 to TRBJ2-2, with D tentatively TRBD2 (6 bases). Germline V CDR1 and CDR2: SGHVS, FQNEAQ. The CDR3 sequence is 16 residues long. V was pared by 5 bases and J by 5 bases, with 18 bases between. CDR3 sequence: CASSIIAELGTGELFF. The CDR3 DNA reads TGTGCCAGCAGCATTATAGCGGAATTAGGGACCGGGGAGCTGTTTTTT.

Note on this clone: The junction shows a germline mismatch at one end, possibly a read error. V and J are TRBV30 and TRBJ1-4; D is uncertain. CDR1 is GTSNPN, CDR2 SVGIG, per germline (reference sequence). This CDR3 comprises 13 residues. This CDR3 is CAWSVDYREKLLF. The CDR3 bases are TGTGCCTGGAGTGTAGACTACCGGGAAAAACTGCTTTTT.

This clone was recorded a few times. This rearrangement joins TRBV11-3 to TRBJ2-7; the D gene is possibly TRBD2 (6 bases). V lost 0 bases and J lost 6, with 12 bases in between. Germline-derived CDR1 and CDR2 are SGHNT and YENEEA. The CDR3 has 14 residues. CDR3 DNA sequence: TGTGCCAGCAGCTTAGATCGGAGGGGTGGCGAGCAGTACTTC. This translates into CASSLDRRGGEQYF.

V and J are TRBV2 and TRBJ1-5; D possibly corresponds to TRBD1 (5 bases). The CDR3 extends over 16 amino acids. Germline V gene sequence: CDR1 SNHLY, CDR2 FYNNEI. V was pared by 1 base and J by 1 base, with 11 bases between. CDR3 region: CASSEGGGPSNQPQHF. CDR3 bases: TGTGCCAGCAGTGAAGGGGGGGGTCCGAGCAATCAGCCCCAGCATTTT.